A selection of T cell receptor beta chains follows, all from one sample in a study of blood T cell repertoires in COVID-19. Profiled with immunoSEQ multiplex PCR; TCRdb holds only in-frame clones, not every one. The data show a few hundred thousand clones, under 90% seen once. Sample: peripheral blood. The receptor source for this set is an elderly woman with acute or convalescent COVID-19. CDR3s include the opening cysteine and the closing phenylalanine or tryptophan. The D gene is left open where the match is weak. For some rows the clone size is stated as once, few or many, or as a class when expanded; others skip it.

TRBD1	TRBV10-3	NA	TRBJ2-7	TGTGCCATCAGTGAACCGGGACAGGGTCCCTACGAGCAGTACTTC	CAISEPGQGPYEQYF
TRBD1	TRBV19	NA	TRBJ1-6	TGTGCCAGTACCGACAGGGCTTATTCACCCCTCCACTTT	CASTDRAYSPLHF
TRBD1	TRBV10-3	NA	TRBJ1-5	TGTGCCATCAGTGCGGGACAGGGTCAGCCCCAGCATTTT	CAISAGQGQPQHF
TRBD1	TRBV7-9	NA	TRBJ1-1	TGTGCCAGCAGCTTGACAGGGGGTTTGAACACTGAAGCTTTCTTT	CASSLTGGLNTEAFF
TRBD1	TRBV19	NA	TRBJ1-3	TGTGCCAGTCGGCGGACAGGGGGAAACACCATATATTTT	CASRRTGGNTIYF
NA	TRBV20-1	NA	TRBJ2-7	TGCAGTGCTTTCTCGTCCTACGAGCAGTACTTC	CSAFSSYEQYF
NA	TRBV6-5	NA	TRBJ1-3	TGTGCCAGCGGGCGGGGGGCGGATGGAAACACCATATATTTT	CASGRGADGNTIYF
NA	TRBV13	NA	TRBJ2-1	TGTGCCAGCAGCTTCGGCGACAGGATCTCCTACAATGAGCAGTTCTTC	CASSFGDRISYNEQFF
TRBD1	TRBV5-6	NA	TRBJ1-4	TGTGCCAGCAGCAAACCCGGGACAGGGGAAGAAAAACTGTTTTTT	CASSKPGTGEEKLFF
NA	TRBV3-1/TRBV3-2	NA	TRBJ1-5	TGTGCCAGCAGCCAGACAGGAATTAGCAATCAGCCCCAGCATTTT	CASSQTGISNQPQHF
NA	TRBV4-1	NA	TRBJ2-3	TGCGCCAGCAGCGATTCTAGAGCGGAAAGCACAGATACGCAGTATTTT	CASSDSRAESTDTQYF
NA	TRBV2	NA	TRBJ1-5	TGTGCCAGCAACAGTTTATTAGATCAGCCCCAGCATTTT	CASNSLLDQPQHF
TRBD1	TRBV29-1	NA	TRBJ1-5	TGCAGCGTTGAAACCGGGACAGGGGGCCATTGGGCCCAGCATTTT	CSVETGTGGHWAQHF
NA	TRBV3-1/TRBV3-2	NA	TRBJ1-2	TGTGCCAGCAGCTCCAGAACTAACTATGGCTACACCTTC	CASSSRTNYGYTF
NA	TRBV7-6	NA	TRBJ2-2	TGTGCCAGCAGCTTAGAAGCTAACACCGGGGAGCTGTTTTTT	CASSLEANTGELFF
TRBD2	TRBV5-1	NA	TRBJ2-1	TGCGCCAGCAGCTTGGATCTAGCGGGGTTGGGTGAGCAGTTCTTC	CASSLDLAGLGEQFF
TRBD1	TRBV24-1	NA	TRBJ2-1	TGTGCCACCAGTGACCCGGGACAGACCAATGAGCAGTTCTTC	CATSDPGQTNEQFF
TRBD2	TRBV6-2/TRBV6-3	NA	TRBJ2-3	TGTGCCAGCAGCGTCGCCGGCGGGGGGGGGACGCAGTATTTT	CASSVAGGGGTQYF
NA	TRBV10-3	few	TRBJ1-1	TGTGCCATCAAAAAAACCGGGAACACTGAAGCTTTCTTT	CAIKKTGNTEAFF
TRBD1	TRBV11-3	NA	TRBJ1-1	TGTGCCAGCAGCTCCCGGACAGGGGTGAACACTGAAGCTTTCTTT	CASSSRTGVNTEAFF
NA	TRBV9	NA	TRBJ1-1	TGTGCCAGCAGCGTATCCGGGACAACGAACACTGAAGCTTTCTTT	CASSVSGTTNTEAFF
TRBD2	TRBV30	NA	TRBJ2-7	TGTGCCTGGAGTATACGGGCTAGCGGGGGCCGAACCGTCTACGAGCAGTACTTC	CAWSIRASGGRTVYEQYF
TRBD2	TRBV5-1	NA	TRBJ2-7	TGCGCCAGCTGTGGAGGGCGGGGGGGCCCCTACGAGCAGTACTTC	CASCGGRGGPYEQYF
NA	TRBV19	NA	TRBJ1-2	TGTGCCAGTAGAAATAAACAGGGCGGCTATGGCTACACCTTC	CASRNKQGGYGYTF
NA	TRBV6-1	NA	TRBJ1-5	TGTGCCAGCAGTGAAACTTGGGGAGGGGGCAATCAGCCCCAGCATTTT	CASSETWGGGNQPQHF
NA	TRBV9	NA	TRBJ2-1	TGTGCCAGCGCTACAGGGCTCGAAGGGTACAATGAGCAGTTCTTC	CASATGLEGYNEQFF
NA	TRBV5-1	NA	TRBJ1-2	TGCGCCAGCAGTGAGGAAGACTATGGCTACACCTTC	CASSEEDYGYTF
NA	TRBV4-3	NA	TRBJ1-4	TGCGCCAGCAGCCAAGATAGGCAGGAAAATGAAAAACTGTTTTTT	CASSQDRQENEKLFF
NA	TRBV6-5	NA	TRBJ1-2	TGTGCCAGCCAATACATTGAGGACTATGGCTACACCTTC	CASQYIEDYGYTF
NA	TRBV27	NA	TRBJ2-5	TGTGCCAGCAGCTGGGCTCTCGGAGAGACCCAGTACTTC	CASSWALGETQYF
NA	TRBV5-4	NA	TRBJ2-3	TGTGCCAGCAGCTTACAGGTGACAGATACGCAGTATTTT	CASSLQVTDTQYF
NA	TRBV6-2/TRBV6-3	NA	TRBJ1-1	TGTGCCAGCAGTTACGCCCCCGAGGGTGCCACTGAAGCTTTCTTT	CASSYAPEGATEAFF
TRBD1	TRBV7-9	NA	TRBJ1-1	TGTGCCAGCAGCTTATCGGGCAGGGGGACAAACACTGAAGCTTTCTTT	CASSLSGRGTNTEAFF
NA	TRBV6-2/TRBV6-3	once	TRBJ1-1	TGTGCCAGCAGTTACCCACAGCTTTTGGGCCCTGAAGCTTTCTTT	CASSYPQLLGPEAFF
NA	TRBV19	NA	TRBJ1-5	TGTGCCAGTAGTCCACGACTCCCTGGGGCGCTTAGCAATCAGCCCCAGCATTTT	CASSPRLPGALSNQPQHF
NA	TRBV9	NA	TRBJ2-3	TGTGCCAGCAGTGAACAGGGTGCAGATACGCAGTATTTT	CASSEQGADTQYF
NA	TRBV15	NA	TRBJ1-2	TGTGCCACCAGCAGGTCTACTAACTATGGCTACACCTTC	CATSRSTNYGYTF
NA	TRBV4-2	NA	TRBJ2-7	TGTGCCAGCAGCCAAGATCCCAGGGGGGACTACGAGCAGTACTTC	CASSQDPRGDYEQYF
NA	TRBV2	NA	TRBJ1-2	TGTGCCAGCAGTTACCAACGGACATTTACCTATGGCTACACCTTC	CASSYQRTFTYGYTF
NA	TRBV10-2	few	TRBJ2-1	TGCGCCAGCAGGACTCCAGGGTTTTGGGGCAATGAGCAGTTCTTC	CASRTPGFWGNEQFF
NA	TRBV30	NA	TRBJ1-1	TGTGCCTGGAGGTCCGGGACAATCCGACTATGGAACACTGAAGCTTTCTTT	CAWRSGTIRLWNTEAFF
NA	TRBV10-3	few	TRBJ1-4	TGTGCCATCAGTGAAACGGGGGAACCTAATGAAAAACTGTTTTTT	CAISETGEPNEKLFF
TRBD1	TRBV3-1/TRBV3-2	NA	TRBJ1-1	TGTGCCAGCAGCCAAGTTGGCAGGGGGAGGACTGAAGCTTTCTTT	CASSQVGRGRTEAFF
TRBD1	TRBV18	NA	TRBJ1-1	TGTGCCAGCTCACCAGCGACAGGGTTGAGGACTGAAGCTTTCTTT	CASSPATGLRTEAFF
TRBD1	TRBV29-1	NA	TRBJ1-1	TGCAGCGCTACCGGACAGGGGAACACTGAAGCTTTCTTT	CSATGQGNTEAFF
TRBD1	TRBV2	NA	TRBJ1-4	TGTGCCAGCAGTCGACAGGGGTTGGCTGAAAAACTGTTTTTT	CASSRQGLAEKLFF
TRBD1	TRBV9	NA	TRBJ2-6	TGTGCCAGCAGCGTGCCGGGACAGGGGGCGTCTGGGGCCAACGTCCTGACTTTC	CASSVPGQGASGANVLTF
NA	TRBV7-2	NA	TRBJ1-5	TGTGCCAGCAGCGGCAGGGGTTTTGCGACGGATCAGCCCCAGCATTTT	CASSGRGFATDQPQHF
TRBD2	TRBV5-1	NA	TRBJ2-3	TGCGCCAGCCAAGCGGAGGTAGCGGGGGGTCGGGATACGCAGTATTTT	CASQAEVAGGRDTQYF
NA	TRBV11-2	NA	TRBJ2-1	TGTGCCAGCAGCTTGGAGCGCCTCTACAATGAGCAGTTCTTC	CASSLERLYNEQFF
TRBD2	TRBV18	NA	TRBJ2-2	TGTGCCAGCTCACCTTTCGCCCTAGCGGCTAACACCGGGGAGCTGTTTTTT	CASSPFALAANTGELFF
TRBD1	TRBV11-3	once	TRBJ2-2	TGTGCCAGCAACGCGGGACAGGGGGTTGGCGGGGAGCTGTTTTTT	CASNAGQGVGGELFF
NA	TRBV19	few	TRBJ2-3	TGTGCCAGTAGCCCCTTGCGGTCCACAGATACGCAGTATTTT	CASSPLRSTDTQYF
TRBD1	TRBV6-4	NA	TRBJ1-2	TGTGCCAGCAGTGAGAGGTCAGGGGGCCCTAACTATGGCTACACCTTC	CASSERSGGPNYGYTF
TRBD2	TRBV4-1	NA	TRBJ2-2	TGCGCCAGCAGCCAAGAACCTAGCGGGGGCCACAACACCGGGGAGCTGTTTTTT	CASSQEPSGGHNTGELFF